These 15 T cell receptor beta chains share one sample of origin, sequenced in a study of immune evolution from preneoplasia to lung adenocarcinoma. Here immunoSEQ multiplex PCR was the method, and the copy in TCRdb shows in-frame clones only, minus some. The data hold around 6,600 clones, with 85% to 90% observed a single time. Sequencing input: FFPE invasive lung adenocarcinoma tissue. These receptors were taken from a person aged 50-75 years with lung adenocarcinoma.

The CDR3 DNA reads TGTGCCAGCGGGAGGAGGGCGACCCAAGAGACCCAGTACTTC. As protein: CASGRRATQETQYF. V and J are TRBV28 and TRBJ2-5; tentatively, D is TRBD2 (6 bases). This CDR3 contains 14 residues. From germline, CDR1 is MDHEN and CDR2 SYDVKM. V lost 8 bases to trimming and J lost 1 base, with 14 bases between them.

CDR3 sequence reads: CASSEEAGRQETQYF. The CDR3, as DNA: TGTGCCAGCAGTGAAGAGGCAGGAAGACAAGAGACCCAGTACTTC. The J gene is TRBJ2-5, the V gene TRBV6-1, with D uncertain. Germline V CDR1 and CDR2: MNHNS, SASEGT. Trimming pared 1 base from V and 2 bases from J, leaving 11 bases between. The CDR3 length is 15 residues.

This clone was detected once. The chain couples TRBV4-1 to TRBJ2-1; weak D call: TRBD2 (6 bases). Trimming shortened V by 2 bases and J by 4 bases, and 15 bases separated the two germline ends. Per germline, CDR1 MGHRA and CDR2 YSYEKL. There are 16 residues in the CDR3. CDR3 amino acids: CASSQYGSSEYNEQFF. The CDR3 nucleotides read TGCGCCAGCAGCCAATATGGGTCTAGCGAATACAATGAGCAGTTCTTC.

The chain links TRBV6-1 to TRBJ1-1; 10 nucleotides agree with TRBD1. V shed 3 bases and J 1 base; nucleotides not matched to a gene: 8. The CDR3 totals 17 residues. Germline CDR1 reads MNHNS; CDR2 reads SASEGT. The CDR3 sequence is CASSERGGTGANTEAFF. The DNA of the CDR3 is TGTGCCAGCAGTGAGAGGGGAGGGACAGGGGCGAACACTGAAGCTTTCTTT.

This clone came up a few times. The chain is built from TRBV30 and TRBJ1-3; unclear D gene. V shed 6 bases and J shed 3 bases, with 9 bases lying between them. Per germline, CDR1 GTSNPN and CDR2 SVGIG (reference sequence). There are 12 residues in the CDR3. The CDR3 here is CACRPRGNTIYF. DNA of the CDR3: TGTGCCTGCAGACCCCGTGGAAACACCATATATTTT.

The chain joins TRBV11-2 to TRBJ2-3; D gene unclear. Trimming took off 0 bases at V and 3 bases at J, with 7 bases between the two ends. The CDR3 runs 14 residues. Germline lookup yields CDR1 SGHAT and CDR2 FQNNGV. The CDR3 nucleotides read TGTGCCAGCAGCTTAGATTATGCAACAGATACGCAGTATTTT. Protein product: CASSLDYATDTQYF.

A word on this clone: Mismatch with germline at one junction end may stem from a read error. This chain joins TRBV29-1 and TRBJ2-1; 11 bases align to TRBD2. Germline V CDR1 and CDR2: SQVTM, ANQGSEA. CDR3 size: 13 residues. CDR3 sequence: CSVWGTSGGEQFF. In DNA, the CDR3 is TGTAGCGTTTGGGGGACTAGCGGCGGTGAGCAGTTCTTC.

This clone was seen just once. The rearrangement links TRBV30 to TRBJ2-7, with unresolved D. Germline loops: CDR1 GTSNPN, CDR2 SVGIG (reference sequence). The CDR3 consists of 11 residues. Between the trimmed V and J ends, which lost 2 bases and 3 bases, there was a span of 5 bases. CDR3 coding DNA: TGTGCCTGGAGTAATCTCTACGAGCAGTACTTC. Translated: CAWSNLYEQYF. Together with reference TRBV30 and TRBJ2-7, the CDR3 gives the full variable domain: SQTIHQWPATLVQPVGSPLSLECTVEGTSNPNLYWYRQAAGRGLQLLFYSVGIGQISSEVPQNLSASRPQDRQFILSSKKLLLSDSGFYLCAWSNLYEQYFGPGTRLTVT.

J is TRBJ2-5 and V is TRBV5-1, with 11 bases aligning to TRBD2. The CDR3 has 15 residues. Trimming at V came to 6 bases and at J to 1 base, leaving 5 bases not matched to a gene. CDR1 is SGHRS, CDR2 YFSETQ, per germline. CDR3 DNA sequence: TGCGCCAGCACCGAGACTAGCGGGACCCAAGAGACCCAGTACTTC. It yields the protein CASTETSGTQETQYF.

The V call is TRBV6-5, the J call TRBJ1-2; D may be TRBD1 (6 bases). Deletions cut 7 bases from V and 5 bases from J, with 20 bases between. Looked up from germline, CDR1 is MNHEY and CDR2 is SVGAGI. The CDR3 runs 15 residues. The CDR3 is CASTPWLGGMYGYTF. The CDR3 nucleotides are TGTGCCAGCACCCCGTGGCTCGGGGGCATGTATGGCTACACCTTC.

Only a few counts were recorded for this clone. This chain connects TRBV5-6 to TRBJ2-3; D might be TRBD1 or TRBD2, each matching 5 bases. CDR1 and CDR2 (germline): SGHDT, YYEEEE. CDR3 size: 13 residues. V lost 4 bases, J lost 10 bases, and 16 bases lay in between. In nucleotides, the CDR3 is TGTGCCAGCAGCCAACGAAGTGGGACCTCGCAGTATTTT. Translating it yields CASSQRSGTSQYF.

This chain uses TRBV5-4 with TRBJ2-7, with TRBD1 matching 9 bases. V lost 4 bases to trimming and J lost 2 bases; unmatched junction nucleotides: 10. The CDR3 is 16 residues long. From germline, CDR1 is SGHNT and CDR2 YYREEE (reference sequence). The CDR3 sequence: CASSTRAQGAPYEQYF. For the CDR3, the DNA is TGTGCCAGCAGCACCCGCGCACAGGGGGCCCCCTACGAGCAGTACTTC.

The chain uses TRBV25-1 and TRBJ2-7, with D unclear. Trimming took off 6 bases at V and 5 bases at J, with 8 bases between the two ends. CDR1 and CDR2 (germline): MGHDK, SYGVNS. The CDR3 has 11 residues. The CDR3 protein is CASSESDEQYF. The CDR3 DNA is TGTGCCAGCAGCGAAAGCGACGAGCAGTACTTC.

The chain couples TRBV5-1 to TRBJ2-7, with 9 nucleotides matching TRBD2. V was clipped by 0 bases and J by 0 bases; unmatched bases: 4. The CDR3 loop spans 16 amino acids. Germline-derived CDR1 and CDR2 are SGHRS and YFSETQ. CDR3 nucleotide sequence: TGCGCCAGCAGCTTGGCCGGTAGCGGGAGCTCCTACGAGCAGTACTTC. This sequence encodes CASSLAGSGSSYEQYF.

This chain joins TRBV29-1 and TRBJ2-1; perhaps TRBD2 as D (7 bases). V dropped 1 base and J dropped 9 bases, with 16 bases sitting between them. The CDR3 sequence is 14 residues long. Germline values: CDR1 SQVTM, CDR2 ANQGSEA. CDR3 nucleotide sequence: TGCAGCGTTGAAGCGGTCTTCGGGGGGCGTGAGCAGTTCTTC. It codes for CSVEAVFGGREQFF.